The next 10 T cell receptor beta chains were all read from a single sample in a study of blood T cell repertoires in COVID-19. Only in-frame clones appear in the TCRdb table, and some are missing; sequencing was by immunoSEQ multiplex PCR. Among about 4,700 clones listed, more than 65% were seen once. Sequencing was done on a sample of peripheral blood. These receptors all come from a man in his sixties or seventies with active COVID-19.

This chain links TRBV11-2 with TRBJ1-3; D is unresolved. Trimming stripped 0 bases from V and 2 bases from J, with 8 bases between. The CDR3 runs to 15 residues. Per the germline V gene, CDR1 is SGHAT and CDR2 is FQNNGV. CDR3 in amino acids: CASSLDTQTGNTIYF. The DNA of the CDR3 is TGTGCCAGCAGCTTAGACACACAAACTGGAAACACCATATATTTT.

The CDR3 sequence: CASSLVISAYNEQFF. In DNA, the CDR3 is TGTGCCAGCAGCTTGGTAATCAGCGCCTACAATGAGCAGTTCTTC. The V call is TRBV5-6, the J call TRBJ2-1; the D is unclear. CDR3 length: 15 amino acids. V dropped 0 bases and J dropped 2 bases, with 9 bases sitting between them. Germline CDR1 SGHDT, CDR2 YYEEEE.

The chain is built from TRBV12-3 or TRBV12-4 and TRBJ1-1; 7 bases are a match to TRBD1. With 6 bases clipped from V and 5 bases from J, the junction kept 6 bases outside the gene matches. There are 13 residues in the CDR3. The CDR3 sequence: CASRQGRGTEAFF. Written as DNA, the CDR3 is TGTGCCAGCAGACAGGGGCGCGGGACTGAAGCTTTCTTT.

The V and J genes are TRBV28 and TRBJ2-5, with 7 bases aligning to TRBD1. Matching the DNA end better, TRBJ2-7 makes the J call doubtful. CDR3 length: 13 amino acids. Germline CDR1 reads MDHEN; CDR2 reads SYDVKM. This CDR3 is CASSPGTDYEQYF. The CDR3 DNA reads TGTGCCAGCAGTCCAGGGACAGATTACGAGCAGTACTTC.

In DNA form, the CDR3 reads TGTGCCAGCAGTATAACCCCAGGGGGAGGAGGCTACACCTTC. It is translated as CASSITPGGGGYTF. The V call is TRBV6-2 or TRBV6-3, the J call TRBJ1-2; 7 bases align to TRBD1. Germline V CDR1 and CDR2: MNHEY, SVGEGT. The J segment lost 8 bases and the V segment lost 5 bases, leaving 11 bases of the junction unmatched. The CDR3 runs to 14 residues.

This chain uses TRBV5-1 with TRBJ2-1; 13 nucleotides agree with TRBD2. Trimming cost V 0 bases and J 5 bases; bases outside gene matches: 14. The CDR3 runs 20 residues. Germline lookup yields CDR1 SGHRS and CDR2 YFSETQ. Here the CDR3 DNA reads TGCGCCAGCAGCTTGGATCCGGGACTAGCGGGAAGTTGGGGTCACAATGAGCAGTTCTTC. It is translated as CASSLDPGLAGSWGHNEQFF. The whole variable domain, filled in from reference TRBV5-1 and TRBJ2-1, reads KAGVTQTPRYLIKTRGQQVTLSCSPISGHRSVSWYQQTPGQGLQFLFEYFSETQRNKGNFPGRFSGRQFSNSRSEMNVSTLELGDSALYLCASSLDPGLAGSWGHNEQFFGPGTRLTVL.

The V call is TRBV2, the J call TRBJ2-7; TRBD1 matches 8 bases. J gave up 5 bases and V 3 bases, and 3 bases lay outside the gene matches. The length of the CDR3 is 13 residues. CDR1 and CDR2 (germline): SNHLY, FYNNEI. Here the CDR3 reads CASSEAGGNEQYF. CDR3 sequence (DNA): TGTGCCAGCAGTGAGGCAGGGGGCAACGAGCAGTACTTC.

The chain is built from TRBV11-2 and TRBJ2-2; D not resolved. The length of the CDR3 is 16 residues. V lost 1 base, J lost 3 bases, and 12 bases lay in between. Germline assignment: CDR1 SGHAT and CDR2 FQNNGV. CDR3 amino acids: CASSLGASPYTGELFF. CDR3 DNA sequence: TGTGCCAGCAGCTTAGGGGCGTCGCCGTACACCGGGGAGCTGTTTTTT.

This chain connects TRBV5-4 to TRBJ2-7; TRBD2 might be the D (7 bases). From germline, CDR1 is SGHNT and CDR2 YYREEE (reference sequence). CDR3 length: 16 residues. The germline V and J ends were trimmed by 3 bases and 5 bases, with 21 bases remaining between them. CDR3: CASSSYLSRGADEQYF. CDR3 sequence (DNA): TGTGCCAGCAGCTCATATCTATCTCGGGGGGCCGACGAGCAGTACTTC.

The chain is built from TRBV5-1 and TRBJ1-2, with 7 positions matching TRBD1. V was clipped by 5 bases and J by 8 bases; unmatched bases: 9. Germline CDR1 SGHRS, CDR2 YFSETQ. This CDR3 spans 13 amino acids. CDR3 residues: CASSLTGDTGYTF. The CDR3 DNA is TGCGCCAGCAGTTTAACAGGGGATACGGGCTACACCTTC.